The 30 T cell receptor beta chains reported below all come from one sample, sequenced in a study of immune evolution from preneoplasia to lung adenocarcinoma. Sequenced by immunoSEQ multiplex PCR; TCRdb stores in-frame clones only, minus some. This sample has around 15,000 clones; 86% occur once, and the top ten carry around 2.6%. The sample taken for sequencing was FFPE invasive lung adenocarcinoma tissue. The source of these receptors is a person aged 65 to 79 with invasive lung adenocarcinoma.

This chain connects TRBV28 to TRBJ1-1, with 9 bases identical to TRBD1. Germline trimming cut 3 bases from V and 7 bases from J; bases unmatched to any gene: 9. The CDR3 runs 15 residues. Looked up from germline, CDR1 is MDHEN and CDR2 is SYDVKM. The chain's CDR3 is CASSFRGTGSVEAFF. In DNA, the CDR3 is TGTGCCAGCAGTTTTAGGGGGACAGGGTCTGTTGAAGCTTTCTTT.

The table lists this clone with a count of one. The chain has TRBV2 and TRBJ2-2, with D perhaps matching TRBD2 (6 bases). Germline assignment: CDR1 SNHLY and CDR2 FYNNEI. CDR3 size: 14 residues. V was cut by 6 bases and J by 0 bases, with 8 bases left in between. The CDR3 nucleotides read TGTGCCAGCAGGGGCGGGGCGAACACCGGGGAGCTGTTTTTT. Its translation is CASRGGANTGELFF.

This chain connects TRBV19 to TRBJ1-1; no reliable D call. CDR3 length: 13 amino acids. The V end was cut by 3 bases, the J end by 0 bases, with 5 bases between. Germline values: CDR1 LNHDA, CDR2 SQIVND (reference sequence). CDR3 amino acids: CASSIGVNTEAFF. CDR3 nucleotides: TGTGCCAGTAGTATCGGAGTGAACACTGAAGCTTTCTTT. Full variable domain (missing parts from reference TRBV19 and TRBJ1-1): DGGITQSPKYLFRKEGQNVTLSCEQNLNHDAMYWYRQDPGQGLRLIYYSQIVNDFQKGDIAEGYSVSREKKESFPLTVTSAQKNPTAFYLCASSIGVNTEAFFGQGTRLTVV.

Here the CDR3 DNA reads TGCGCCAGCAGCCAAGATCACGCAGGGGGGAGCTATGGCTACACCTTC. The encoded protein is CASSQDHAGGSYGYTF. V and J are TRBV4-1 and TRBJ1-2; 7 nucleotides align to TRBD1. The CDR3 consists of 16 residues. The germline V gene has CDR1 MGHRA and CDR2 YSYEKL. V shed 0 bases, J shed 4 bases, and the junction held 8 bases outside the gene matches.

The chain joins TRBV28 to TRBJ1-3; D not resolved. The CDR3 has 17 amino acids. Trimming left V 4 bases short and J 0 bases short, with 16 bases between. Per germline, CDR1 MDHEN and CDR2 SYDVKM. CDR3 region: CASSSTEGRSSGNTIYF. The CDR3 DNA reads TGTGCCAGCAGTTCGACGGAGGGCAGAAGCTCTGGAAACACCATATATTTT.

The chain employs TRBV5-1 and TRBJ2-2, with D tentatively TRBD1 (6 bases). The V end lost 0 bases, the J end lost 4 bases, and 10 bases lay between the germline ends. CDR3 size: 15 residues. The V gene's germline CDR1 is SGHRS and CDR2 YFSETQ. The CDR3 bases are TGCGCCAGCAGCTTGGACAGGGTCGGCACCGGGGAGCTGTTTTTT. The encoded protein is CASSLDRVGTGELFF.

V and J are TRBV6-5 and TRBJ1-5, with 8 bases lining up with TRBD1. The CDR3 covers 16 residues. V shed 4 bases, J shed 4 bases, and the junction held 9 bases outside the gene matches. Looked up from germline, CDR1 is MNHEY and CDR2 is SVGAGI. The CDR3 sequence is CASSSDRQGLNQPQHF. The CDR3 region has the DNA TGTGCCAGCAGTTCTGATCGACAGGGGTTAAATCAGCCCCAGCATTTT.

The chain has TRBV19 and TRBJ2-7; 7 bases align to TRBD1. This CDR3 contains 15 residues. V shed 3 bases, J shed 3 bases, and the junction held 8 bases outside the gene matches. Germline V gene lookup returns CDR1 LNHDA and CDR2 SQIVND (reference sequence). CDR3 amino acids: CASSIKQGPNYEQYF. The CDR3 DNA follows: TGTGCCAGTAGTATTAAACAGGGGCCCAACTACGAGCAGTACTTC.

The chain employs TRBV28 and TRBJ2-3; TRBD1 might be the D (6 bases). Germline CDR1 is MDHEN and CDR2 is SYDVKM. The ends were cut back, 3 bases at V and 4 bases at J, with 14 bases in the middle. This CDR3 has 15 amino acids. This CDR3 reads CASSLGQRRADTQYF. The CDR3 coding sequence is TGTGCCAGCAGTTTGGGACAACGCCGCGCAGATACGCAGTATTTT. Combining the CDR3 with reference TRBV28 and TRBJ2-3 gives the whole variable domain DVKVTQSSRYLVKRTGEKVFLECVQDMDHENMFWYRQDPGLGLRLIYFSYDVKMKEKGDIPEGYSVSREKKERFSLILESASTNQTSMYLCASSLGQRRADTQYFGPGTRLTVL.

The chain combines TRBV2 with TRBJ2-2; the D gene could be TRBD1 or TRBD2 (5 bases each). Germline V lookup: CDR1 SNHLY, CDR2 FYNNEI. The CDR3 length is 15 residues. V was shortened by 4 bases and J by 5 bases, with 14 bases between the two germline ends. This CDR3 is CASSVGVVGTGELFF. CDR3 nucleotide sequence: TGTGCCAGCAGTGTGGGGGTAGTAGGGACCGGGGAGCTGTTTTTT.

CDR3 nucleotide sequence: TGCGCCAGCAGCGGGGACGGCACAGATACGCAGTATTTT. Its protein product is CASSGDGTDTQYF. This chain links TRBV5-1 with TRBJ2-3; TRBD1 or TRBD2 may be the D gene (5 bases each). In germline, CDR1 is SGHRS, CDR2 YFSETQ. Deletions cut 4 bases from V and 1 base from J, with 7 bases between. The CDR3 loop spans 13 amino acids.

The chain uses TRBV9 and TRBJ1-2, with D unresolved. V dropped 7 bases and J dropped 4 bases, with 8 bases sitting between them. Germline V gene sequence: CDR1 SGDLS, CDR2 YYNGEE. This CDR3 has 11 amino acids. CDR3 in amino acids: CASRRAYGYTF. In DNA form, the CDR3 reads TGTGCCAGCCGGCGGGCCTATGGCTACACCTTC.

The rearrangement links TRBV27 to TRBJ2-1, with D maybe TRBD1 (6 bases). The CDR3 is made up of 13 amino acids. V was shortened by 1 base and J by 15 bases, with 16 bases between the two germline ends. Per germline, CDR1 MNHEY and CDR2 SMNVEV (reference sequence). Here the CDR3 reads CASSLWPETGRFF. The CDR3 DNA reads as TGTGCCAGCAGTTTATGGCCCGAGACAGGTCGGTTCTTC.

J is TRBJ1-1 and V is TRBV7-8, with a weak D call TRBD1 (5 bases). CDR1 and CDR2 from the germline V gene are SGHVS and FQNEAQ. Trimming removed 5 bases from V and 1 base from J, with 11 bases in between. The CDR3 is made up of 14 amino acids. CDR3 DNA: TGTGCCAGCAGCCCTAATCAGGGGAACACTGAAGCTTTCTTT. Amino acids: CASSPNQGNTEAFF.

About this clone: Mismatch with germline at one junction end may stem from a read error. This CDR3 is CASSASGGDNEQFF. In nucleotides, the CDR3 is TGTGCTAGCAGCGCATCCGGCGGGGACAATGAGCAGTTCTTC. The rearrangement uses TRBV7-7 and TRBJ2-1; possibly TRBD2 for D (6 bases). The CDR3 consists of 14 residues. Germline lookup yields CDR1 SSHAT and CDR2 FNYEAQ (reference sequence).

J is TRBJ2-1 and V is TRBV5-4, with TRBD2 identical over 12 bases. Trimming took 4 bases from V and 7 from J; bases not matched to a gene: 9. The germline gives CDR1 SGHNT, CDR2 YYREEE (reference sequence). The CDR3 sequence is 16 residues long. CDR3 DNA sequence: TGTGCCAGCAGCGGAAGGACTAGCGGGGAAGTAAATGAGCAGTTCTTC. Its translation: CASSGRTSGEVNEQFF.

The chain carries TRBV4-2 and TRBJ1-2, with D perhaps TRBD1 (6 bases). CDR1 and CDR2 (germline): LGHNA, YNFKEQ. The CDR3 length is 12 residues. Between the trimmed V and J ends, which lost 1 base and 8 bases, there was a span of 8 bases. The CDR3 is CASSQATGGYTF. The DNA of the CDR3 is TGTGCCAGCAGCCAAGCGACAGGAGGCTACACCTTC.

V usage is TRBV30 and J usage is TRBJ2-2; no firm D call. The J call could be wrong; TRBJ1-3 is a better fit for the DNA end. Germline assignment: CDR1 GTSNPN and CDR2 SVGIG (reference sequence). The CDR3 is 15 residues long. The CDR3 protein is CAWSVFPSSGNTIYF. DNA for the CDR3: TGTGCCTGGAGTGTATTTCCGAGCTCTGGAAACACCATATATTTT.

The J gene is TRBJ1-5, the V gene TRBV5-5; tentatively, D is TRBD1 (6 bases). The germline CDR1 and CDR2 sequences are SGHKS and YYEKEE (reference sequence). The V end lost 0 bases, the J end lost 7 bases, and 14 bases lay between the germline ends. CDR3 length: 15 residues. The CDR3 spells CASSLGQGFSQPQHF. CDR3 sequence (DNA): TGTGCCAGCAGCTTGGGGCAGGGGTTTTCGCAGCCCCAGCATTTT.

The chain uses TRBV7-3 and TRBJ2-3; D is unclear. CDR1 SGHTA and CDR2 FQGTGA come from the germline V gene. CDR3 length: 14 residues. The V end lost 5 bases, the J end lost 0 bases, and 9 bases lay between the germline ends. The CDR3 here is CASSPSISTDTQYF. Here the CDR3 DNA reads TGTGCCAGCAGCCCTTCTATTAGCACAGATACGCAGTATTTT.

This sequence joins TRBV5-1 and TRBJ2-1; 11 nucleotides match TRBD2. After removal of 8 bases from V and 6 bases from J, the junction contained 10 bases not matched to a gene. Germline CDR1 and CDR2: SGHRS and YFSETQ. This CDR3 is built from 15 residues. The CDR3 DNA follows: TGCGCCAGTCAGCCAACTAGCGGGGGACCCAATGAGCAGTTCTTC. It is translated as CASQPTSGGPNEQFF.

The rearrangement uses TRBV5-1 and TRBJ2-3, with D perhaps being TRBD1 or TRBD2 (5 bases each). The CDR3 length is 15 residues. Between the trimmed V and J ends, which lost 2 bases and 3 bases, there was a span of 13 bases. Germline-derived CDR1 and CDR2 are SGHRS and YFSETQ. CDR3 nucleotides: TGCGCCAGCAGCTTTGGGGCGCCGGGAACAGATACGCAGTATTTT. Residues: CASSFGAPGTDTQYF. Filled out from reference TRBV5-1 and TRBJ2-3, the complete variable domain reads KAGVTQTPRYLIKTRGQQVTLSCSPISGHRSVSWYQQTPGQGLQFLFEYFSETQRNKGNFPGRFSGRQFSNSRSEMNVSTLELGDSALYLCASSFGAPGTDTQYFGPGTRLTVL.

The rearrangement joins TRBV11-2 to TRBJ1-1; tentatively, D is TRBD1 (5 bases). Germline V CDR1 and CDR2: SGHAT, FQNNGV. The ends were cut back, 5 bases at V and 4 bases at J, with 14 bases in the middle. The CDR3 has 14 residues. As DNA, the CDR3 is TGTGCCAGCAGCCTCCCCACAGGTTCCACTGAAGCTTTCTTT. This sequence encodes CASSLPTGSTEAFF.

This clone appeared a single time. The V call is TRBV7-2, the J call TRBJ2-5; 7 bases agree with TRBD2. CDR1 and CDR2 (germline): SGHTA, FQGNSA. After removal of 2 bases from V and 2 bases from J, the junction contained 5 bases not matched to a gene. The CDR3 is 15 residues long. The DNA of the CDR3 is TGTGCCAGCAGCTTACATTCGGGGGGTCAAGAGACCCAGTACTTC. Its translation: CASSLHSGGQETQYF. The full variable domain, with the rest looked up from reference TRBV7-2 and TRBJ2-5, is GAGVSQSPSNKVTEKGKDVELRCDPISGHTALYWYRQSLGQGLEFLIYFQGNSAPDKSGLPSDRFSAERTGGSVSTLTIQRTQQEDSAVYLCASSLHSGGQETQYFGPGTRLLVL.

This clone occurred a few times. The gene calls are TRBV7-3 and TRBJ2-1; D might be TRBD1 (5 bases). CDR3 size: 14 residues. Germline assignment: CDR1 SGHTA and CDR2 FQGTGA. V lost 0 bases and J lost 8, with 11 bases in between. The CDR3 region has the DNA TGTGCCAGCAGCTTAACGGCAGGGATACATGAGCAGTTCTTC. Protein: CASSLTAGIHEQFF.

J is TRBJ2-7 and V is TRBV6-5, with D possibly called TRBD1 or TRBD2 (6 bases each). The CDR3 sequence is 15 residues long. Trimming shortened V by 6 bases and J by 0 bases, and 15 bases separated the two germline ends. CDR1 MNHEY and CDR2 SVGAGI come from the germline V gene. CDR3 region: CASSRGGSFSYEQYF. DNA of the CDR3: TGTGCCAGCAGCCGAGGGGGGAGTTTCTCCTACGAGCAGTACTTC.

The chain combines TRBV5-4 with TRBJ1-1, with D perhaps matching TRBD1 (5 bases). Between the trimmed V and J ends, which lost 0 bases and 3 bases, there was a span of 9 bases. CDR3 size: 14 residues. Germline V gene lookup returns CDR1 SGHNT and CDR2 YYREEE (reference sequence). CDR3 sequence reads: CASSLGRGDTEAFF. CDR3 nucleotides: TGTGCCAGCAGCTTGGGGCGGGGGGACACTGAAGCTTTCTTT.

The V and J genes are TRBV7-9 and TRBJ1-5; 11 bases fit TRBD1. CDR1 and CDR2 from the germline V gene are SEHNR and FQNEAQ (reference sequence). V trimming: 5 bases; J trimming: 7 bases; junction bases outside the gene matches: 7. CDR3 length equals 15 residues. The CDR3 spells CASSRGQGAAQPQHF. The CDR3, as DNA: TGTGCCAGCAGCCGAGGACAGGGGGCGGCACAGCCCCAGCATTTT. Combining the CDR3 with reference TRBV7-9 and TRBJ1-5 gives the whole variable domain DTGVSQNPRHKITKRGQNVTFRCDPISEHNRLYWYRQTLGQGPEFLTYFQNEAQLEKSRLLSDRFSAERPKGSFSTLEIQRTEQGDSAMYLCASSRGQGAAQPQHFGDGTRLSIL.

This rearrangement joins TRBV7-2 to TRBJ1-2; no clear D gene. The CDR3 extends over 12 amino acids. Trimming removed 7 bases at V and 8 bases at J, with 14 bases between. Germline lookup yields CDR1 SGHTA and CDR2 FQGNSA. The CDR3 nucleotides are TGTGCCAGCACCCCTTCTCGGGCAGGCTACACCTTC. Protein: CASTPSRAGYTF.

The table lists this clone with a count of one. This rearrangement joins TRBV27 to TRBJ2-3; 14 bases line up with TRBD2. The CDR3 totals 18 residues. V gave up 3 bases and J gave up 0 bases; unmatched junction bases: 5. CDR1 is MNHEY, CDR2 SMNVEV, per germline (reference sequence). CDR3 bases: TGTGCCAGCAGTTTGGGCCGACTAGCGGGGGGGAGCACAGATACGCAGTATTTT. It yields the protein CASSLGRLAGGSTDTQYF.